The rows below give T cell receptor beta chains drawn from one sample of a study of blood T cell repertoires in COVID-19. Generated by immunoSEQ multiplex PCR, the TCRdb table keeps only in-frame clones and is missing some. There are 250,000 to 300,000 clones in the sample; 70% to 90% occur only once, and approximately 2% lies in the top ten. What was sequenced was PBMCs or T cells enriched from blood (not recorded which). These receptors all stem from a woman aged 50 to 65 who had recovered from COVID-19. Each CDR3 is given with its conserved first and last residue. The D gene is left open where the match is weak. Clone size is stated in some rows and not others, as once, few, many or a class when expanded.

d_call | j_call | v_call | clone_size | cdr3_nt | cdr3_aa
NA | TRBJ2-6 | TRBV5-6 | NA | TGTGCCAGCAGCTTTAGTCTTTTCTCTGGGGCCAACGTCCTGACTTTC | CASSFSLFSGANVLTF
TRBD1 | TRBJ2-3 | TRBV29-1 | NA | TGCAGCGTTGACGGGACAGGGGGGTCAGATACGCAGTATTTT | CSVDGTGGSDTQYF
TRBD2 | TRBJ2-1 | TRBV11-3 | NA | TGTGCCAGCAGCTTAGATGGACTAGCGGGAGGGGATGAGCAGTTCTTC | CASSLDGLAGGDEQFF
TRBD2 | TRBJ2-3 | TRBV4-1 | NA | TGCGCCAGCAGGCTTATAGCGGGAGGGCCGACAGATACGCAGTATTTT | CASRLIAGGPTDTQYF
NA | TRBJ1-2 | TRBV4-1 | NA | TGCGCCAGCAGCCACACAGGGCCCAGGGGCTACACCTTC | CASSHTGPRGYTF
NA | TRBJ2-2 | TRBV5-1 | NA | TGCGCCAGCAGTTCTGGAGGCAGGAACACCGGGGAGCTGTTTTTT | CASSSGGRNTGELFF
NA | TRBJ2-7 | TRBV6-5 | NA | TGTGCCAGCAGTAATAGAATAGGGGAAGGGTACTTC | CASSNRIGEGYF
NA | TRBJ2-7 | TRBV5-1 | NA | TGCGCCAGCAGCATTATCTCCTACGAGCAGTACTTC | CASSIISYEQYF
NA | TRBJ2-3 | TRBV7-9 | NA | TGTGCCAGCAGCCAAGGCAAGCGGACGACGGGCACAGATACGCAGTATTTT | CASSQGKRTTGTDTQYF
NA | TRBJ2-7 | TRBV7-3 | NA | TGTGCCAGCAGCTTAACGTCGTCAGGGGTTTTATACGAGCAGTACTTC | CASSLTSSGVLYEQYF
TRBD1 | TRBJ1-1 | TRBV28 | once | TGTGCCAGTATAGGACAGGGGGGCACTGAAGCTTTCTTT | CASIGQGGTEAFF
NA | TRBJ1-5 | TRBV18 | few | TGTGCCAGCTCACAAAAGACAGGCCTCAATCAGCCCCAGCATTTT | CASSQKTGLNQPQHF
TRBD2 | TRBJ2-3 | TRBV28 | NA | TGTGCCAGCAGTGACATTCCGACTAGCGGCACAGATACGCAGTATTTT | CASSDIPTSGTDTQYF
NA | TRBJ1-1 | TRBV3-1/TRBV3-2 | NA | TGTGCCAGCAGCGAGGCCGGGACTAAAGCTTTCTTT | CASSEAGTKAFF
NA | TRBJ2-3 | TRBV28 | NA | TGTGCCAGCAGTTTAGTCCCCAGGGCCACAGATACGCAGTATTTT | CASSLVPRATDTQYF
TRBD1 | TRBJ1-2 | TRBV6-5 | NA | TGTGCCAGCAGTTACTCGACAGGGCCCTATGGCTACACCTTC | CASSYSTGPYGYTF
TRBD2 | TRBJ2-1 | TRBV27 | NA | TGTGCCAGCAGTTTCTCCGGCGGGAGCACCCCTTCCTACAATGAGCAGTTCTTC | CASSFSGGSTPSYNEQFF
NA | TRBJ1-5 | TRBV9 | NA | TGTGCCAGCAGCGTAGAAGGGGCGGTCAATCAGCCCCAGCATTTT | CASSVEGAVNQPQHF
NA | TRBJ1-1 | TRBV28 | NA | TGTGCCAGCAGTTTGTTCCAGGGGATGAACACTGAAGCTTTCTTT | CASSLFQGMNTEAFF
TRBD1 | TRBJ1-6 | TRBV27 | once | TGTGCCAGCAGTTTAAAGGGGGCTGCCTATAATTCACCCCTCCACTTT | CASSLKGAAYNSPLHF
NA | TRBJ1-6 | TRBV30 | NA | TGTGCCTGGAGCGAGGGGGCCTATAATTCACCCCTCCACTTT | CAWSEGAYNSPLHF
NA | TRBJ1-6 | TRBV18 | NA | TGTGCCAGCTCACTTGACCGGGAAGGTTTACGTTCACCCCTCCACTTT | CASSLDREGLRSPLHF
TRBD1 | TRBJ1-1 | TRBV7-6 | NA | TGTGCCAGCAGCTTCTCCGGGACAGGGAGCACTGAAGCTTTCTTT | CASSFSGTGSTEAFF
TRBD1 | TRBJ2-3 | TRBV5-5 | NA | TGTGCCGGCGGGACAGGGAGCACAGATACGCAGTATTTT | CAGGTGSTDTQYF
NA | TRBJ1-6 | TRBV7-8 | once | TGTGCCAGCAGCCAATTCATGAATTCACCCCTCCACTTT | CASSQFMNSPLHF
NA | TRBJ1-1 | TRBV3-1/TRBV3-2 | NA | TGTGCCAGCAGCCCAGCCCCCCAGGGAAGAGCTTTCTTT | CASSPAPQGRAFF
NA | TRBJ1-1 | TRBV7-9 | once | TGTGCCAGCAGCTTAGGGAGGGTCTCGAACACTGAAGCTTTCTTT | CASSLGRVSNTEAFF
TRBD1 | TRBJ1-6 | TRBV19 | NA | TGTGCCAGTAGTATGGAAACCGGGACAGGGTATTCACCCCTCCACTTT | CASSMETGTGYSPLHF
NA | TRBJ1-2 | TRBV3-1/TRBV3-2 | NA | TGTGCCAGCAGCCAGTACAGGGTAGCTAACTATGGCTACACCTTC | CASSQYRVANYGYTF
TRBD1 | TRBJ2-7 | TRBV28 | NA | TGTGCCACCTACCCTTCGGACAGGGGTTACGAGCAGTACTTC | CATYPSDRGYEQYF
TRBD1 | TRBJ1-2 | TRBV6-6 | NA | TGTGCCAGCAGTCAAGGGACAGGGATCAACTATGGCTACACCTTC | CASSQGTGINYGYTF
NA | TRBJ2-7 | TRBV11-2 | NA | TGTGCCAGCAGCCCCCGGTTAGTCTCCTGGGAGCAGTACTTC | CASSPRLVSWEQYF
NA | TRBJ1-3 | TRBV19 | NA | TGTGCCAGTAGCCACCCCCCCGGCTCTGGAAACACCATATATTTT | CASSHPPGSGNTIYF
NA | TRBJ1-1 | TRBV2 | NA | TGTGCCAGCAGTGTAACAGAGAACACTGAAGCTTTCTTT | CASSVTENTEAFF
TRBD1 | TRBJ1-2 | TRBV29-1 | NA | TGCAGCGTTGAACATTCCGGGACAGGGGGTAAAGCTAACTATGGCTACACCTTC | CSVEHSGTGGKANYGYTF
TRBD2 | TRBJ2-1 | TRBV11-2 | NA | TGTGCCAGCAGCTTCCCTTCGGGGAGGGCCCGGAATGAGCAGTTCTTC | CASSFPSGRARNEQFF
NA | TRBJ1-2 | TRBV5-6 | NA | TGTGCCAGCAGCTTGGGACAGGACTATGGCTACACCTTC | CASSLGQDYGYTF
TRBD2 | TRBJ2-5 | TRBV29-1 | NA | TGCAGCGTTGATTACGGACTAGCGCAAGAGACCCAGTACTTC | CSVDYGLAQETQYF
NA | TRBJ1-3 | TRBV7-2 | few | TGTGCCAGCAGCTCGAATCCGGGAGACGGAAACACCATATATTTT | CASSSNPGDGNTIYF
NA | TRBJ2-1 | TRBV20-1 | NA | TGCAGTGCTAGTTGGTACCGGTCCTACAATGAGCAGTTCTTC | CSASWYRSYNEQFF
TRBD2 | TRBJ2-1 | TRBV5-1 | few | TGCGCCAGCAGCCCGGGAGGGCGGGATGCCTACAATGAGCAGTTCTTC | CASSPGGRDAYNEQFF
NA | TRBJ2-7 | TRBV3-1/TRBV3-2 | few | TGTGCCAGCAGCCCCGGGGGAGTGGTTGGTGAGCAGTACTTC | CASSPGGVVGEQYF
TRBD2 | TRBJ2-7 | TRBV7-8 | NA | TGTGCCAGCAGCCCCCCCGGACTAGCGGACGGCTCCTACGAGCAGTACTTC | CASSPPGLADGSYEQYF
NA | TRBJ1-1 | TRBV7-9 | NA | TGTGCCAGCAGCTTAGCCAGGGTCCTGAACACTGAAGCTTTCTTT | CASSLARVLNTEAFF
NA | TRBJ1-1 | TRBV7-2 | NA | TGTGCCAGCAGTCTTCAGGTTAACACTGAAGCTTTCTTT | CASSLQVNTEAFF
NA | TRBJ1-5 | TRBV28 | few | TGTGCCAGCAGTTTAAGACAGAGAACCTATCAGCCCCAGCATTTT | CASSLRQRTYQPQHF
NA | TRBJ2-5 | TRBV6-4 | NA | TGTGCCAGCACGATCAGCCAAGAGACCCAGTACTTC | CASTISQETQYF
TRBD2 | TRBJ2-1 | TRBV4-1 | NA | TGCGCCAGCAGCCAAGTGGTTTCTAGCGGGTCCTACAATGAGCAGTTCTTC | CASSQVVSSGSYNEQFF
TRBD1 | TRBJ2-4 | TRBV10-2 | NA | TGCGCCAGCACCGGAACAGGGGTGGAAAACATTCAGTACTTC | CASTGTGVENIQYF
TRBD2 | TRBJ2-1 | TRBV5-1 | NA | TGCGCCAGCAGCTTCCCACTAGCGGGAGTTGGTGGATTGGATGAGCAGTTCTTC | CASSFPLAGVGGLDEQFF
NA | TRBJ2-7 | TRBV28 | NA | TGTGCCAGCAGTTCTTACATGGCCCACGAGCAGTACTTC | CASSSYMAHEQYF
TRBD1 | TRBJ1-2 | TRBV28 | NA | TGTGCCAGCAGTCTTGGACAGGGGGCTGGCTACACCTTC | CASSLGQGAGYTF
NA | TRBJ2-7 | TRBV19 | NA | TGTGCCAGTAGTAAAACTCCTTACGAGCAGTACTTC | CASSKTPYEQYF
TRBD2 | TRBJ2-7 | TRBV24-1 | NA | TGTGCCACCAGTGATTCTCCCGGGACTAGCGGGAGTACCTACGAGCAGTACTTC | CATSDSPGTSGSTYEQYF
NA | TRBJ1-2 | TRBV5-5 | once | TGTGCCAGCAGCTTAGCAGGAAACTATGGCTACACCTTC | CASSLAGNYGYTF
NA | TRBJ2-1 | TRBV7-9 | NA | TGTGCCAGCAGCTCAAACCTAGTAGGCCATGAGCAGTTCTTC | CASSSNLVGHEQFF
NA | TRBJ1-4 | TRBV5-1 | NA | TGCGCCAGCAGCCGCGGATCAACTAATGAAAAACTGTTTTTT | CASSRGSTNEKLFF
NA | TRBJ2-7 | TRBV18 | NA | TGTGCCAGCTCACCAGACCTGGCAGCGATTGAGCAGTACTTC | CASSPDLAAIEQYF
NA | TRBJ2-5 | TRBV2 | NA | TGTGCCAGCAGTGAACAGGGGTCCCAAGAGACCCAGTACTTC | CASSEQGSQETQYF
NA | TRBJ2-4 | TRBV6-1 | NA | TGTGCCAGCAGTGAGGGTAGAGGCGGCAAAAACATTCAGTACTTC | CASSEGRGGKNIQYF